The 19 T cell receptor beta chains below all came from one sample that was sequenced in a study of blood T cell repertoires in COVID-19. Assay: immunoSEQ multiplex PCR; the TCRdb copy retains only in-frame clones and omits some. The sample has under 300,000 clones, over 75% seen once. Sequencing was carried out using PBMCs or T cells enriched from blood (not recorded which). All receptors derive from a woman aged 50 to 65 who had recovered from COVID-19.

The chain employs TRBV27 and TRBJ1-6; D might be TRBD1 (5 bases). V was trimmed by 6 bases and J by 5 bases, leaving 11 bases between them. The CDR3 is 14 residues long. CDR1 MNHEY and CDR2 SMNVEV come from the germline V gene (reference sequence). The CDR3 coding sequence is TGTGCCAGCAGCTTCAGGGCGGATAATTCACCCCTCCACTTT. Translating gives CASSFRADNSPLHF.

This chain links TRBV27 with TRBJ1-1; a possible D gene is TRBD1 (6 bases). Germline CDR1 and CDR2: MNHEY and SMNVEV (reference sequence). This CDR3 has 17 residues. V was cut by 1 base and J by 2 bases, with 17 bases left in between. CDR3 in amino acids: CASSLFRGGVSNTEAFF. CDR3 nucleotides: TGTGCCAGCAGTTTATTTCGGGGGGGCGTCTCAAACACTGAAGCTTTCTTT.

The J gene is TRBJ2-5, the V gene TRBV4-2, with D unresolved. CDR1 is LGHNA, CDR2 YNFKEQ, per germline. Trimming stripped 1 base from V and 5 bases from J, with 11 bases between. This CDR3 is built from 14 residues. The DNA of the CDR3 is TGTGCCAGCAGCCAAGTAGTTGGTATGGAGACCCAGTACTTC. Protein product: CASSQVVGMETQYF.

The chain joins TRBV28 to TRBJ1-3, with TRBD1 matching 9 bases. Trimming at V came to 8 bases and at J to 3 bases, leaving 8 bases not matched to a gene. Looked up from germline, CDR1 is MDHEN and CDR2 is SYDVKM. The CDR3 sequence is 15 residues long. The CDR3 region is CASRQGGLDGNTIYF. CDR3 DNA sequence: TGTGCCAGCCGACAGGGGGGGTTGGATGGAAACACCATATATTTT. Full variable domain (missing parts from reference TRBV28 and TRBJ1-3): DVKVTQSSRYLVKRTGEKVFLECVQDMDHENMFWYRQDPGLGLRLIYFSYDVKMKEKGDIPEGYSVSREKKERFSLILESASTNQTSMYLCASRQGGLDGNTIYFGEGSWLTVV.

The J gene is TRBJ2-7, the V gene TRBV27; possibly TRBD2 for D (5 bases). The CDR3 is 13 amino acids. Trimming shortened V by 1 base and J by 7 bases, and 11 bases separated the two germline ends. Germline V lookup: CDR1 MNHEY, CDR2 SMNVEV (reference sequence). The CDR3 DNA is TGTGCCAGCAGTTTATTACTTTCGGGAGAGCAGTACTTC. Translation gives CASSLLLSGEQYF.

This clone was picked up one time. The chain combines TRBV6-4 with TRBJ2-3; D possibly corresponds to TRBD1 (6 bases). The V gene's germline CDR1 is MRHNA and CDR2 SNTAGT. V lost 0 bases and J 4 bases, leaving 14 bases between the germline ends. CDR3 length: 16 residues. CDR3 loop: CASSDSGRGRADTQYF. The CDR3 DNA follows: TGTGCCAGCAGTGACTCGGGCAGGGGTAGGGCAGATACGCAGTATTTT.

J is TRBJ1-4 and V is TRBV19; unclear D gene. There are 15 residues in the CDR3. Trimming took off 7 bases at V and 0 bases at J, with 12 bases between the two ends. Germline lookup yields CDR1 LNHDA and CDR2 SQIVND (reference sequence). CDR3 nucleotide sequence: TGTGCCAGTACCAAGTCCAGTGCAACTAATGAAAAACTGTTTTTT. This encodes CASTKSSATNEKLFF.

V usage is TRBV10-3 and J usage is TRBJ2-2, with a weak D call TRBD2 (5 bases). V shed 0 bases and J shed 5 bases, with 10 bases lying between them. Germline lookup yields CDR1 ENHRY and CDR2 SYGVKD. CDR3 length equals 15 residues. For the CDR3, the DNA is TGTGCCATCAGTGAGTCGGACTTCGATACCGGGGAGCTGTTTTTT. It is translated as CAISESDFDTGELFF.

The gene calls are TRBV29-1 and TRBJ2-1; perhaps TRBD2 as D (5 bases). Trimming removed 4 bases at V and 8 bases at J, with 15 bases between. Germline V gene lookup returns CDR1 SQVTM and CDR2 ANQGSEA. The CDR3 totals 13 residues. In nucleotides, the CDR3 is TGCAGCGTTGCCCTAGCTCAAGGGTATGAGCAGTTCTTC. Translation gives CSVALAQGYEQFF.

V is TRBV7-9 and J is TRBJ2-7; perhaps TRBD1 as D (6 bases). V shed 2 bases and J shed 4 bases, with 12 bases lying between them. The CDR3 runs to 14 residues. Germline V gene lookup returns CDR1 SEHNR and CDR2 FQNEAQ (reference sequence). CDR3 bases: TGTGCCAGCAGCTTAATGGGGGCGAGTTACGAGCAGTACTTC. This codes for CASSLMGASYEQYF.

The genes are TRBV28 and TRBJ2-1; 10 nucleotides match TRBD1. This CDR3 comprises 15 residues. J was trimmed by 5 bases and V by 5 bases; bases with no gene match: 6. CDR1 and CDR2 (germline): MDHEN, SYDVKM. This CDR3 reads CASSARQGAHNEQFF. The CDR3 region has the DNA TGTGCCAGCAGTGCCAGACAGGGGGCGCACAATGAGCAGTTCTTC.

The chain uses TRBV27 and TRBJ2-5; D not resolved. The CDR3 is 15 amino acids. Germline CDR1 MNHEY, CDR2 SMNVEV (reference sequence). V was shortened by 0 bases and J by 0 bases, with 8 bases between the two germline ends. The CDR3 spells CASSLSIAYQETQYF. The CDR3 bases are TGTGCCAGCAGTTTATCGATTGCGTACCAAGAGACCCAGTACTTC.

The gene calls are TRBV28 and TRBJ2-1, with D perhaps matching TRBD1 (5 bases). CDR1 MDHEN and CDR2 SYDVKM come from the germline V gene. The V end was cut by 0 bases, the J end by 9 bases, with 15 bases between. The CDR3 is made up of 15 amino acids. The CDR3 sequence: CASSLWSRGRGEQFF. CDR3 DNA sequence: TGTGCCAGCAGTTTATGGTCAAGGGGAAGGGGTGAGCAGTTCTTC.

A single count supports this clone. This sequence joins TRBV7-3 and TRBJ1-1; no definite D call. Germline V gene data show CDR1 as SGHTA and CDR2 as FQGTGA. This CDR3 is 16 amino acids long. Trimming removed 1 base from V and 1 base from J, with 13 bases in between. For the CDR3, the DNA is TGTGCCAGCAGCTTAAGTGTCGGAGCTGGGAACACTGAAGCTTTCTTT. This sequence encodes CASSLSVGAGNTEAFF.

The chain employs TRBV27 and TRBJ1-1; 7 nucleotides agree with TRBD1. Germline V gene sequence: CDR1 MNHEY, CDR2 SMNVEV (reference sequence). The length of the CDR3 is 14 residues. V shed 4 bases and J 3 bases; nucleotides not matched to a gene: 5. The CDR3 DNA follows: TGTGCCAGCAGTTGGAGGGGGCGGGACACTGAAGCTTTCTTT. Translated, it gives CASSWRGRDTEAFF.

This clone was observed a single time. Written as DNA, the CDR3 is TGTGCCAGCAGCCAACGAACTGGGGCGATGAGCTACGAGCAGTACTTC. This gives the protein CASSQRTGAMSYEQYF. The rearrangement joins TRBV7-2 to TRBJ2-7, with D possibly matching TRBD1 (5 bases). Germline V CDR1 and CDR2: SGHTA, FQGNSA. The V and J ends lost 5 bases and 3 bases respectively, with 20 bases between them. The CDR3 has 16 amino acids. Complete variable domain (other parts from reference TRBV7-2 and TRBJ2-7): GAGVSQSPSNKVTEKGKDVELRCDPISGHTALYWYRQSLGQGLEFLIYFQGNSAPDKSGLPSDRFSAERTGGSVSTLTIQRTQQEDSAVYLCASSQRTGAMSYEQYFGPGTRLTVT.

The J gene is TRBJ2-7, the V gene TRBV5-1, with TRBD1 matching 9 bases. CDR3 length equals 16 residues. Trimming took 0 bases from V and 3 from J; bases not matched to a gene: 7. Germline CDR1 is SGHRS and CDR2 is YFSETQ. The CDR3 here is CASSLGTGVRSYEQYF. DNA of the CDR3: TGCGCCAGCAGCTTGGGGACAGGGGTAAGGAGCTACGAGCAGTACTTC. Full variable domain (outside the CDR3, taken from reference TRBV5-1 and TRBJ2-7): KAGVTQTPRYLIKTRGQQVTLSCSPISGHRSVSWYQQTPGQGLQFLFEYFSETQRNKGNFPGRFSGRQFSNSRSEMNVSTLELGDSALYLCASSLGTGVRSYEQYFGPGTRLTVT.

The genes are TRBV5-6 and TRBJ2-7, with D perhaps TRBD1 (7 bases). Germline CDR1 is SGHDT and CDR2 is YYEEEE. CDR3 length equals 15 residues. Trimming took off 0 bases at V and 5 bases at J, with 15 bases between the two ends. This chain's CDR3 is CASSLVAGGTNEQYF. In DNA, the CDR3 is TGTGCCAGCAGCTTGGTGGCAGGGGGGACGAACGAGCAGTACTTC.

The chain recombines TRBV2 with TRBJ1-5; perhaps TRBD1 as D (5 bases). V was clipped by 7 bases and J by 4 bases, with 8 bases between them. Germline CDR1 is SNHLY and CDR2 is FYNNEI. This CDR3 has 12 residues. This CDR3 is CASTSGNQPQHF. Written as DNA, the CDR3 is TGTGCCAGCACTTCAGGGAATCAGCCCCAGCATTTT.